This T cell receptor (beta chain) was obtained from a study of blood T cells in healthy people across ages. Study findings and constraints: No conclusive comparison of naive versus antigen-experienced cells was possible with unsorted PBMCs.

A sample-barcoded 5' primer and a J-beta primer mix were used in a second PCR of roughly 6 to 11 cycles. All samples gave at least 3 million CDR3-containing paired-end reads. MiXCR was run by TCRdb on the 5' RACE reads, yielding one entry per CDR3 protein. The sample holds more than 900,000 distinct CDR3 sequences, approximately 26% seen once. Germline lookup yields CDR1 SGHTA and CDR2 FQGNSA. Trimming removed 2 bases from V and 6 bases from J, with 14 bases in between. The length of the CDR3 is 14 residues. A few counts support this clonotype. Its antigen is undetermined. Healthy Caucasian individuals from Russia aged about 6 to 95 served as donors. These data also formed part of another study, on T cells of mothers and their children.

This sequence originates from a girl aged 2 to 9 in good health. Sequencing was carried out using blood. The chain joins TRBV7-2 to TRBJ2-7; no clear D gene. CDR3 coding DNA: TGTGCCAGCAGCTTAAGTCTAGGCGCGAGCGAGCAGTACTTC. This encodes CASSLSLGASEQYF.